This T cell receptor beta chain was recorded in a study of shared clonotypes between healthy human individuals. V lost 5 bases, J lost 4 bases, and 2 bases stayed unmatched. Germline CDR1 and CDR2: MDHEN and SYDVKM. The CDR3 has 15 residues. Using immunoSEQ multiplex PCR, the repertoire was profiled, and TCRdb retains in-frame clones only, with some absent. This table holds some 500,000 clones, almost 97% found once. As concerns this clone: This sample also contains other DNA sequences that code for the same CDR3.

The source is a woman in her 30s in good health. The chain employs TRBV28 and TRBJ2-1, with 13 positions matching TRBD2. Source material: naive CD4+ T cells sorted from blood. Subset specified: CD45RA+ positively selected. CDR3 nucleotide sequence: TGTGCCAGCAGTAGGACTAGCGGGGGATACAATGAGCAGTTCTTC. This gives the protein CASSRTSGGYNEQFF.